This TCR beta chain was retrieved from a study of cytomegalovirus exposure and HLA in healthy donors. Whole-study results and caveats: In a later analysis, a missense DCLRE1C variant was linked to TCR beta V- and J-gene trimming. The authors later found HLA-associated TCR beta chains more clonally expanded than equally common others. As a later analysis revealed, most CMV-associated TCR beta chains appeared HLA-restricted.

It was healthy bone marrow donors who served as donors. A remark on this clone: Its antigen is undetermined. An end of the junction does not agree with germline; a read error may underlie this.

CDR3 length equals 15 residues. Germline loops: CDR1 SGHRS, CDR2 YFSETQ. Primers for the PCR totalled 60 Vbeta and 13 Jbeta. Generated by immunoSEQ multiplex PCR, the TCRdb table keeps only in-frame clones and is missing some. The profile shows 150,000 to 200,000 clones, roughly 77% of them singletons. The TCR was taken from a woman aged 45-65 years in good health and CMV-seronegative. What was sequenced was PBMCs. The chain uses TRBV5-1 and TRBJ1-2; 9 bases match TRBD1. In DNA form, the CDR3 reads TGCGCCGGCAGCTTGGGGCAAACAGGGGGCTACGGCTACACCTTC. Translating gives CAGSLGQTGGYGYTF.